Presented here are 12 T cell receptor beta chains from one specimen sequenced in a study of regulatory T cells in long-lasting Graves disease. With iRepertoire HTBI primers and Arm-PCR of CDR3 regions, TCR beta libraries were built. MiXCR, applied by TCRdb to the multiplex PCR reads, yields one record per CDR3 protein. Of some 330,000 distinct CDR3 sequences listed, more than 20% are singletons. Time point reported: persistent/refractory GD, antithyroid drugs over 5 years with positive TRAb. From PBMCs, RNA was extracted and then used to make the TCR library. The sample consisted of peripheral blood mononuclear cells (PBMCs), taken when the disease was refractory, from a patient treated with antithyroid drugs. The source of these receptors is a woman in her thirties or forties with Graves disease.

The chain is built from TRBV20-1 and TRBJ2-7, with D uncertain. V gave up 1 base and J gave up 5 bases, with 12 bases separating them. The CDR3 sequence is 13 residues long. Germline V gene lookup returns CDR1 DFQATT and CDR2 SNEGSKA (reference sequence). The CDR3 protein is CSARVKVIHEQYF. CDR3 bases: TGCAGTGCTAGAGTTAAAGTGATCCACGAGCAGTACTTC.

This clonotype was counted a few times. The chain uses TRBV11-2 and TRBJ2-1; 8 bases line up with TRBD1. Unmatched junction bases numbered 9, after V lost 3 bases and J lost 8 bases. Germline-derived CDR1 and CDR2 are SGHAT and FQNNGV. The CDR3 consists of 15 residues. CDR3 sequence (DNA): TGTGCCAGCAGCTTGGGACAGGCAATTGGAGATGAGCAGTTCTTC. Translated: CASSLGQAIGDEQFF.

The chain is built from TRBV29-1 and TRBJ2-2; TRBD2 aligns across 9 bases. The V segment lost 5 bases and the J segment 1 base; nucleotides outside the gene matches: 5. CDR1 is SQVTM, CDR2 ANQGSEA, per germline. There are 15 residues in the CDR3. The CDR3: CSVLRLAENTGELFF. CDR3 sequence (DNA): TGCAGCGTTCTGAGACTAGCGGAGAACACCGGGGAGCTGTTTTTT.

This clonotype has a handful of counts. The rearrangement links TRBV5-5 to TRBJ1-2, with D possibly being TRBD1 (6 bases). The CDR3 runs 16 residues. Trimming shortened V by 4 bases and J by 4 bases, and 20 bases separated the two germline ends. Germline CDR1 is SGHKS and CDR2 is YYEKEE (reference sequence). The CDR3 DNA sequence: TGTGCCAGCAGCCCGACTTGGACAGAAAGCCGCTATGGCTACACCTTC. Translating it yields CASSPTWTESRYGYTF.

V usage is TRBV2 and J usage is TRBJ2-1; D remains ambiguous. This CDR3 has 12 residues. The V end was cut by 0 bases, the J end by 10 bases, with 7 bases between. Germline V gene data show CDR1 as SNHLY and CDR2 as FYNNEI. Here the CDR3 reads CASSEAPREQFF. CDR3 bases: TGTGCCAGCAGTGAAGCGCCCCGGGAGCAGTTCTTC.

The chain is built from TRBV10-3 and TRBJ2-1; 9 positions match TRBD2. The CDR3 totals 15 residues. The ends lost 2 bases at V and 7 bases at J; junction bases unmatched: 6. The germline CDR1 and CDR2 sequences are ENHRY and SYGVKD. The CDR3 DNA reads as TGTGCCATCAGTGAGAGTGCGGGAGGGGGTAATGAGCAGTTCTTC. Translation gives CAISESAGGGNEQFF.

V and J are TRBV20-1 and TRBJ2-2; no reliable D call. Trimming took 0 bases from V and 4 from J, leaving 6 bases between them. Looked up from germline, CDR1 is DFQATT and CDR2 is SNEGSKA (reference sequence). This CDR3 is 13 amino acids long. This CDR3 is CSAREWSTGELFF. The CDR3 nucleotides are TGCAGTGCTAGAGAATGGAGCACCGGGGAGCTGTTTTTT.

V gene TRBV19 combines with J gene TRBJ1-1; D gene ambiguous. V lost 5 bases and J 3 bases, leaving 10 bases between the germline ends. Germline V CDR1 and CDR2: LNHDA, SQIVND (reference sequence). CDR3 length: 13 residues. The CDR3 DNA sequence: TGTGCCAGTAGTCTTCGGCTGCACACTGAAGCTTTCTTT. Its translation: CASSLRLHTEAFF.

The rearrangement links TRBV19 to TRBJ2-1; 8 bases align to TRBD2. With V trimmed by 4 bases and J by 4 bases, 6 bases remained unmatched. Germline V gene data show CDR1 as LNHDA and CDR2 as SQIVND (reference sequence). The CDR3 has 15 amino acids. The CDR3 is CASSTRLARYNEQFF. In DNA form, the CDR3 reads TGTGCCAGTAGTACCCGACTAGCGCGATACAATGAGCAGTTCTTC.

DNA of the CDR3: TGTGCCAGTAGCACCGACTTTGGGGGCGACCAGCATTTT. This sequence encodes CASSTDFGGDQHF. This chain joins TRBV19 and TRBJ1-5; D is possibly TRBD1 (6 bases). The V gene's germline CDR1 is LNHDA and CDR2 SQIVND (reference sequence). V was clipped by 6 bases and J by 12 bases, with 18 bases between them. The CDR3 spans 13 residues. The full variable domain, completed using reference TRBV19 and TRBJ1-5, is DGGITQSPKYLFRKEGQNVTLSCEQNLNHDAMYWYRQDPGQGLRLIYYSQIVNDFQKGDIAEGYSVSREKKESFPLTVTSAQKNPTAFYLCASSTDFGGDQHFGDGTRLSIL.

The chain links TRBV12-3 or TRBV12-4 to TRBJ1-1, with D hard to call. Trimming removed 5 bases at V and 2 bases at J, with 6 bases between. This CDR3 has 12 residues. Written as DNA, the CDR3 is TGTGCCAGCAGTGCACCAAACACTGAAGCTTTCTTT. Translating it yields CASSAPNTEAFF.

The chain is built from TRBV19 and TRBJ2-5; tentatively, D is TRBD2 (5 bases). V lost 10 bases to trimming and J lost 5 bases, with 14 bases between them. Looked up from germline, CDR1 is LNHDA and CDR2 is SQIVND (reference sequence). The CDR3 spans 12 residues. Here the CDR3 reads CATRGIAETQYF. In nucleotides, the CDR3 is TGTGCCACAAGAGGAATAGCGGAGACCCAGTACTTC.